This TCR beta chain was obtained from a study of blood T cell repertoires in COVID-19. Whole-study context: PBMCs, B-cell-depleted T cells, or T cells provided the cDNA or gDNA that made up the material.

This clone was found once. Authors' analysis steps: For nucleated cells, counts were estimated from reference gene primer amplification. Clones were read by immunoSEQ multiplex PCR, and TCRdb kept only the in-frame ones, dropping some. V and J calls and clone size come straight from that table; D and trimming were deduced from the DNA. This sample has about 250,000 clones, with more than 80% found just once. The origin of this receptor is a woman under 40 with active or convalescent COVID-19. Material: peripheral blood.

As DNA, the CDR3 is TGTGCCAGCAGTGCCCACGGGGGCGGGGGCACCGGGGAGCTGTTTTTT. Its protein is CASSAHGGGGTGELFF. This chain connects TRBV6-6 to TRBJ2-2, with a possible D match to TRBD2 (7 bases). This CDR3 region has 16 residues. CDR1 MNHNY and CDR2 SVGAGI come from the germline V gene (reference sequence). Trimming took 5 bases from V and 4 from J, leaving 17 bases between them.